The source of this T cell receptor (beta chain) is a study of blood T cell repertoires in COVID-19. Study-level background: There were acute and convalescent COVID-19 samples, and they came from the United States, Italy and Spain. PBMCs, B-cell-depleted T cells, or T cells provided the cDNA or gDNA that made up the material.

Per the original data handling: Amplification of reference gene primers was used by the study to estimate nucleated cell counts. Clones were sequenced by immunoSEQ multiplex PCR, and TCRdb holds only the in-frame ones, with some missing. V and J calls and clone size are given by that table; D and trimming were obtained from the DNA. The table has roughly 180,000 clones, approximately 85% seen once. Trimming at V came to 6 bases and at J to 8 bases, leaving 10 bases not matched to a gene. The CDR3 is made up of 14 amino acids. Germline CDR1 is KGHSH and CDR2 is LQKENI. For this clone: This sample also contains other DNA sequences that code for the same CDR3.

This chain uses TRBV18 with TRBJ2-1; TRBD2 aligns across 7 bases. Specimen: peripheral blood. The sequence derives from a woman in her fifties or sixties with acute or convalescent COVID-19. The CDR3 bases are TGTGCCAGCTCCCCAACCTTAGCGGGCGATGAGCAGTTCTTC. Its translation: CASSPTLAGDEQFF.